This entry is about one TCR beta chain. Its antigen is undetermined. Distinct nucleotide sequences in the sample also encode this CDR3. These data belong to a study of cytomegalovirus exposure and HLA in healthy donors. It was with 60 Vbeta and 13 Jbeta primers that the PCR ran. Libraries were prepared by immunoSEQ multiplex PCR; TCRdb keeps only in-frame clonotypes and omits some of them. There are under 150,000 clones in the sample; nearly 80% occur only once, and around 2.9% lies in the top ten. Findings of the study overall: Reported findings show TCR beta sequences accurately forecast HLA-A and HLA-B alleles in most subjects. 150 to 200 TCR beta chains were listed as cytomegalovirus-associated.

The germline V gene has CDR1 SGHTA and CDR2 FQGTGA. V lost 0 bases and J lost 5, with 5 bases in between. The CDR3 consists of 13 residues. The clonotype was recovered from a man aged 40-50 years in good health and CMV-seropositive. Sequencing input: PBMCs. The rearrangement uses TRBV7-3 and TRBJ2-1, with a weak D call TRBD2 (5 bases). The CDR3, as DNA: TGTGCCAGCAGCTTAACCGGGGACAATGAGCAGTTCTTC. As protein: CASSLTGDNEQFF.